This TCR beta chain was documented in a study of blood T cell repertoires in COVID-19. Study-wide background: The study drew acute and convalescent COVID-19 samples from the United States, Italy and Spain.

In the original processing: Reference gene primers were amplified, and this amplification served to estimate nucleated cell counts. Repertoires were generated with immunoSEQ multiplex PCR, while TCRdb's copy carries only in-frame clones and drops some. V and J calls and clone size are those listed in that table; D and trimming were worked out from the DNA. The sample carries approximately 70,000 clones, roughly 90% recorded once. The J segment lost 1 base and the V segment lost 5 bases, leaving 10 bases of the junction unmatched. The CDR3 has 17 residues. Germline-derived CDR1 and CDR2 are SGHTA and FQGNSA. Enrolment of Seattle patients took place during active infection, and they were followed longitudinally.

Sequenced input: peripheral blood. V and J are TRBV7-2 and TRBJ2-3; TRBD2 aligns across 9 bases. This receptor was taken from a man aged 35 to 55 with COVID-19, enrolled during active disease. This CDR3 reads CASSPPLAGVGTDTQYF. Written as DNA, the CDR3 is TGTGCCAGCAGCCCACCTTTAGCGGGGGTGGGCACAGATACGCAGTATTTT. Supplemented by reference TRBV7-2 and TRBJ2-3, the full variable domain reads GAGVSQSPSNKVTEKGKDVELRCDPISGHTALYWYRQSLGQGLEFLIYFQGNSAPDKSGLPSDRFSAERTGGSVSTLTIQRTQQEDSAVYLCASSPPLAGVGTDTQYFGPGTRLTVL.